The clone carrying this T cell receptor (beta chain) was observed many times. Its target is unknown. There were TCR beta CDR3 regions amplified from RNA transcripts. HTBI primers were used for first-round RT-PCR of the TCR CDR3. MiXCR, run by TCRdb on the multiplex PCR reads, gives a single entry per CDR3 protein. This table holds 450,000 to 700,000 distinct CDR3 sequences, around 42% found once. The data were obtained in a study of T cells in Graves' hyperthyroidism and ophthalmopathy. Study findings and constraints: Prediction of ophthalmopathy progression came a median around 6 months pre-onset. Clonotypes that were expanded in thyroid above 0.001 mostly appeared in blood too.

Reasons for excluding patients were uncontrolled infection, other autoimmune disease, pregnancy or lactation. Diagnostic assessment was based on clinical symptoms, serum thyroxine and TRAb, thyroid ultrasound and orbital computed tomography. This CDR3 has 15 residues. The V gene's germline CDR1 is LNHDA and CDR2 SQIVND (reference sequence). Trimming at V came to 5 bases and at J to 6 bases, leaving 9 bases not matched to a gene. The TCR sequence derives from a woman younger than 35 with Graves' hyperthyroidism. Material for sequencing was peripheral blood or thyroid tissue (not recorded which). V and J are TRBV19 and TRBJ1-4; 7 bases are a match to TRBD1. CDR3 sequence (DNA): TGTGCCAGTAGTGCCTTGCAGGACAGGCATGAAAAACTGTTTTTT. It encodes CASSALQDRHEKLFF.